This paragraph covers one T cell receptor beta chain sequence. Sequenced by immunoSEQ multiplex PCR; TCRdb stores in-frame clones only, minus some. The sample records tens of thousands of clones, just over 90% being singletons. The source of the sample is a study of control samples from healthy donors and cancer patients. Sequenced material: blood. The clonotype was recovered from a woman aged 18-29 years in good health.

The CDR3 region is CASSYGLPSYEQYF. The CDR3 DNA reads TGTGCCAGCAGCTACGGACTACCTTCCTACGAGCAGTACTTC. The chain recombines TRBV5-8 with TRBJ2-7; TRBD2 is a possible D gene (6 bases). Per germline, CDR1 SGHTS and CDR2 YDEGEE. CDR3 length: 14 residues. Deletions cut 3 bases from V and 1 base from J, with 11 bases between. Combining the CDR3 with reference TRBV5-8 and TRBJ2-7 gives the whole variable domain EAGVTQSPTHLIKTRGQQATLRCSPISGHTSVYWYQQALGLGLQFLLWYDEGEERNRGNFPPRFSGRQFPNYSSELNVNALELEDSALYLCASSYGLPSYEQYFGPGTRLTVT.